One and the same sample provided the 29 T cell receptor beta chains below, sequenced in a study of radiotherapy plus CTLA-4 blockade in lung cancer. Produced via immunoSEQ multiplex PCR; TCRdb's table is partial and in-frame only. The data hold approximately 73,000 clones, with roughly 91% observed a single time. Sequencing was performed on peripheral blood, taken from a patient treated with radiotherapy plus ipilimumab. All receptors come from a human donor with non-small cell lung cancer that progressed on radiotherapy plus ipilimumab.

The V and J genes are TRBV7-9 and TRBJ2-2, with TRBD1 matching over 9 bases. The CDR3 contains 15 residues. In germline, CDR1 is SEHNR, CDR2 FQNEAQ (reference sequence). Trimming removed 6 bases from V and 4 bases from J; junction bases left unmatched: 6. CDR3 residues: CASRGGTGSTGELFF. The CDR3 DNA reads TGTGCCAGCAGAGGAGGGACAGGGAGCACCGGGGAGCTGTTTTTT.

This clone has just a few counts. The chain is built from TRBV30 and TRBJ1-1; D is uncertain. V lost 2 bases and J lost 2, with 15 bases in between. This CDR3 spans 15 amino acids. Germline V lookup: CDR1 GTSNPN, CDR2 SVGIG (reference sequence). The CDR3, as DNA: TGTGCCTGGAGTATAACCCCGCCGTCAAACACTGAAGCTTTCTTT. Residues: CAWSITPPSNTEAFF.

This chain links TRBV15 with TRBJ1-4; D is unclear. The ends were cut back, 2 bases at V and 8 bases at J, with 12 bases in the middle. The CDR3 has 14 amino acids. Germline CDR1 is LNHNV and CDR2 is YYDKDF (reference sequence). The CDR3 loop is CATSRWAPREKLFF. CDR3 DNA: TGTGCCACCAGCAGATGGGCCCCGAGGGAAAAACTGTTTTTT. Full variable domain (outside the CDR3, taken from reference TRBV15 and TRBJ1-4): DAMVIQNPRYQVTQFGKPVTLSCSQTLNHNVMYWYQQKSSQAPKLLFHYYDKDFNNEADTPDNFQSRRPNTSFCFLDIRSPGLGDTAMYLCATSRWAPREKLFFGSGTQLSVL.

The rearrangement uses TRBV15 and TRBJ2-6, with TRBD1 matching over 9 bases. V was clipped by 5 bases and J by 2 bases; unmatched bases: 1. Germline V CDR1 and CDR2: LNHNV, YYDKDF (reference sequence). CDR3 size: 15 residues. CDR3 nucleotide sequence: TGTGCCACCAGCGGGACAGGGACTGGGGCCAACGTCCTGACTTTC. Encoded protein: CATSGTGTGANVLTF.

The chain joins TRBV28 to TRBJ2-1; TRBD1 is a possible D gene (5 bases). Germline V lookup: CDR1 MDHEN, CDR2 SYDVKM. The CDR3 sequence is 15 residues long. Trimming removed 5 bases from V and 3 bases from J, with 14 bases in between. For the CDR3, the DNA is TGTGCCAGCAGTCAATTACGGACAAACTACAATGAGCAGTTCTTC. Amino acids: CASSQLRTNYNEQFF. The complete variable domain, with remaining parts taken from reference TRBV28 and TRBJ2-1, reads DVKVTQSSRYLVKRTGEKVFLECVQDMDHENMFWYRQDPGLGLRLIYFSYDVKMKEKGDIPEGYSVSREKKERFSLILESASTNQTSMYLCASSQLRTNYNEQFFGPGTRLTVL.

The V and J genes are TRBV7-3 and TRBJ1-5; 7 bases are shared with TRBD1. The germline gives CDR1 SGHTA, CDR2 FQGTGA. The length of the CDR3 is 13 residues. V shed 5 bases and J 5 bases; nucleotides not matched to a gene: 3. The CDR3 here is CASSLRGDQPQHF. The CDR3 DNA reads as TGTGCCAGCAGCCTCAGGGGGGATCAGCCCCAGCATTTT.

The rearrangement links TRBV28 to TRBJ2-7; D is uncertain. Germline CDR1 MDHEN, CDR2 SYDVKM. CDR3 size: 13 residues. Trimming removed 0 bases from V and 0 bases from J, with 3 bases in between. DNA for the CDR3: TGTGCCAGCAGTTTATGGACCTCCTACGAGCAGTACTTC. Translated, it gives CASSLWTSYEQYF. The whole variable domain, remainder taken from reference TRBV28 and TRBJ2-7, is DVKVTQSSRYLVKRTGEKVFLECVQDMDHENMFWYRQDPGLGLRLIYFSYDVKMKEKGDIPEGYSVSREKKERFSLILESASTNQTSMYLCASSLWTSYEQYFGPGTRLTVT.

The chain combines TRBV29-1 with TRBJ1-2, with D possibly being TRBD1 (5 bases). CDR3 length equals 11 residues. Trimming left V 6 bases short and J 4 bases short, with 9 bases between. Germline CDR1 and CDR2: SQVTM and ANQGSEA. This chain's CDR3 is CSVWGTYGYTF. The CDR3 bases are TGCAGCGTCTGGGGCACCTATGGCTACACCTTC.

The sample holds one count of this clone. The CDR3 loop is CASSLGRGAGGYTF. CDR3 DNA: TGTGCCAGCAGTTTAGGTAGGGGCGCGGGCGGCTACACCTTC. The V call is TRBV28, the J call TRBJ1-2, with a weak D call TRBD1 (5 bases). With 2 bases removed from V and 8 bases from J, the gap between germline ends came to 15 bases. The germline CDR1 and CDR2 sequences are MDHEN and SYDVKM. The CDR3 sequence is 14 residues long.

CDR3 residues: CASSDEPNTEAFF. DNA for the CDR3: TGTGCCAGCAGTGACGAGCCGAACACTGAAGCTTTCTTT. The chain has TRBV6-1 and TRBJ1-1; no clear D. CDR3 length equals 13 residues. CDR1 and CDR2 (germline): MNHNS, SASEGT. Trimming removed 3 bases from V and 1 base from J, with 6 bases in between.

This chain joins TRBV5-1 and TRBJ2-1; the D gene is possibly TRBD2 (6 bases). The ends were cut back, 4 bases at V and 0 bases at J, with 14 bases in the middle. The germline gives CDR1 SGHRS, CDR2 YFSETQ. The CDR3 has 16 residues. The CDR3, as DNA: TGCGCCAGCAGCCTTACTAGCATGAGCTCCTACAATGAGCAGTTCTTC. It specifies CASSLTSMSSYNEQFF.

Written as DNA, the CDR3 is TGTGCCAGCAGCTTGGGGACAGGGGAGGCGGAAAAACTGTTTTTT. This translates into CASSLGTGEAEKLFF. J is TRBJ1-4 and V is TRBV27, with 10 bases identical to TRBD1. J lost 8 bases, V lost 6 bases, and 9 bases had no gene match. The length of the CDR3 is 15 residues. CDR1 and CDR2 from the germline V gene are MNHEY and SMNVEV (reference sequence).

The chain joins TRBV10-1 to TRBJ1-1; D gene ambiguous. Trimming cost V 3 bases and J 1 base, with 3 bases left between them. Per the germline V gene, CDR1 is WNHNN and CDR2 is SYGVQD (reference sequence). This CDR3 is 12 amino acids long. This CDR3 is CASSDRNTEAFF. Here the CDR3 DNA reads TGCGCCAGCAGTGACCGGAACACTGAAGCTTTCTTT.

This sequence joins TRBV2 and TRBJ2-1; 8 bases are shared with TRBD1. The CDR3 is 13 residues long. Germline V lookup: CDR1 SNHLY, CDR2 FYNNEI. After removal of 5 bases from V and 5 bases from J, the junction contained 2 bases not matched to a gene. The CDR3 is CASSRGQDNEQFF. DNA of the CDR3: TGTGCCAGCAGTCGGGGACAGGACAATGAGCAGTTCTTC.

The CDR3 reads CASSLQGGSLGGYTF. The CDR3 nucleotides read TGTGCCAGCAGCCTACAGGGGGGAAGTCTTGGTGGCTACACCTTC. J is TRBJ1-2 and V is TRBV2; 8 bases are a match to TRBD1. The junction had 13 bases not matched to a gene; V was cut back by 6 bases and J by 7 bases. Germline V gives CDR1 SNHLY, CDR2 FYNNEI. This CDR3 has 15 amino acids. Full variable domain (outside the CDR3, taken from reference TRBV2 and TRBJ1-2): EPEVTQTPSHQVTQMGQEVILRCVPISNHLYFYWYRQILGQKVEFLVSFYNNEISEKSEIFDDQFSVERPDGSNFTLKIRSTKLEDSAMYFCASSLQGGSLGGYTFGSGTRLTVV.

The CDR3 reads CATSTRMDRAGSGNTIYF. DNA for the CDR3: TGTGCCACCAGCACCCGAATGGACAGGGCCGGGTCTGGAAACACCATATATTTT. The rearrangement links TRBV15 to TRBJ1-3, with TRBD1 matching 8 bases. The junction had 12 bases not matched to a gene; V was cut back by 4 bases and J by 1 base. The CDR3 extends over 18 amino acids. Germline lookup yields CDR1 LNHNV and CDR2 YYDKDF (reference sequence).

The chain uses TRBV7-9 and TRBJ2-5; D is perhaps TRBD1 (6 bases). Germline V gene sequence: CDR1 SEHNR, CDR2 FQNEAQ (reference sequence). The CDR3 is 14 amino acids. V was pared by 4 bases and J by 0 bases, with 9 bases between. The CDR3: CASSSGQYQETQYF. The CDR3 DNA reads TGTGCCAGCAGCTCTGGACAGTACCAAGAGACCCAGTACTTC.

V is TRBV6-5 and J is TRBJ2-1; D perhaps matches TRBD2 (6 bases). The V gene lost 10 bases and the J gene lost 4 bases, with 17 bases spanning the gap. This CDR3 region has 14 residues. Per germline, CDR1 MNHEY and CDR2 SVGAGI. The CDR3 DNA follows: TGTGCCATGTTCTTAGCGCGGGGTTACAATGAGCAGTTCTTC. It specifies CAMFLARGYNEQFF.

This clone appeared once. This chain uses TRBV18 with TRBJ2-2; unclear D gene. CDR1 KGHSH and CDR2 LQKENI come from the germline V gene. The CDR3 contains 15 residues. Trimming pared 3 bases from V and 2 bases from J, leaving 10 bases between. The CDR3, as DNA: TGTGCCAGCTCACCTGCCCCCCTTAACACCGGGGAGCTGTTTTTT. Its protein product is CASSPAPLNTGELFF.

V is TRBV2 and J is TRBJ2-3; 9 bases map to TRBD1. Germline loops: CDR1 SNHLY, CDR2 FYNNEI. This CDR3 spans 14 amino acids. The trim removed 8 bases at V and 7 bases at J, leaving 10 bases unmatched. The CDR3 DNA sequence: TGTGCCAGCCACGGGACAGGGAGCTTATATACGCAGTATTTT. Translating gives CASHGTGSLYTQYF.

The chain is built from TRBV2 and TRBJ2-7, with TRBD1 matching 7 bases. The CDR3 has 14 residues. The germline V gene encodes CDR1 SNHLY and CDR2 FYNNEI. V gave up 4 bases and J gave up 4 bases; unmatched junction bases: 7. The CDR3 protein is CASSAGGFVYEQYF. The CDR3 bases are TGTGCCAGCAGTGCAGGGGGATTTGTGTACGAGCAGTACTTC.

The chain couples TRBV18 to TRBJ2-5; D is undetermined. Germline V lookup: CDR1 KGHSH, CDR2 LQKENI. Trimming pared 3 bases from V and 1 base from J, leaving 9 bases between. The CDR3 extends over 14 amino acids. The CDR3: CASSPAGTQETQYF. Written as DNA, the CDR3 is TGTGCCAGCTCACCCGCCGGAACCCAAGAGACCCAGTACTTC.

The V gene is TRBV29-1, the J gene TRBJ2-1; TRBD2 matches 12 bases. Germline lookup yields CDR1 SQVTM and CDR2 ANQGSEA. The CDR3 is made up of 15 amino acids. Trimming at V came to 1 base and at J to 2 bases, leaving 0 bases not matched to a gene. The CDR3 loop reads CSVEGLAGAYNEQFF. CDR3 nucleotide sequence: TGCAGCGTTGAAGGACTAGCGGGGGCCTACAATGAGCAGTTCTTC.

The chain is built from TRBV5-6 and TRBJ2-6, with D perhaps matching TRBD1 (5 bases). V was cut by 4 bases and J by 0 bases, with 11 bases left in between. Germline CDR1 is SGHDT and CDR2 is YYEEEE. The CDR3 consists of 16 residues. CDR3 bases: TGTGCCAGCAGCCCCGACAGAAACTCTGGGGCCAACGTCCTGACTTTC. Amino acid sequence: CASSPDRNSGANVLTF.

This chain joins TRBV5-1 and TRBJ2-1; D uncertain. Trimming left V 1 base short and J 5 bases short, with 7 bases between. Per the germline V gene, CDR1 is SGHRS and CDR2 is YFSETQ. This CDR3 has 13 residues. CDR3 residues: CASSLSGDNEQFF. Written as DNA, the CDR3 is TGCGCCAGCAGCTTGAGTGGAGACAATGAGCAGTTCTTC.

The chain links TRBV7-6 to TRBJ2-1; D is ambiguous. V lost 0 bases and J 10 bases, leaving 7 bases between the germline ends. Germline lookup yields CDR1 SGHVS and CDR2 FNYEAQ. CDR3 size: 12 residues. CDR3 sequence: CASSLAWGEQFF. The CDR3 coding sequence is TGTGCCAGCAGCTTAGCTTGGGGAGAGCAGTTCTTC.

There are a few counts of this clone. This chain uses TRBV10-1 with TRBJ2-7; 10 positions agree with TRBD1. V was clipped by 6 bases and J by 6 bases; unmatched bases: 5. CDR1 is WNHNN and CDR2 is SYGVQD in the germline V gene (reference sequence). This CDR3 spans 13 amino acids. CDR3 bases: TGCGCCAGCAGCGCCGGGACAGGGGTCGAGCAGTACTTC. Its protein is CASSAGTGVEQYF.

V usage is TRBV6-5 and J usage is TRBJ2-1; D gene uncertain. Germline CDR1 and CDR2: MNHEY and SVGAGI. This CDR3 has 13 residues. With 4 bases removed from V and 6 bases from J, the gap between germline ends came to 10 bases. In nucleotides, the CDR3 is TGTGCCAGCAGTTCCCCAGGAGTCAATGAGCAGTTCTTC. It translates to CASSSPGVNEQFF.

The chain recombines TRBV6-1 with TRBJ2-7; D is undetermined. Trimming removed 2 bases at V and 4 bases at J, with 9 bases between. Per the germline V gene, CDR1 is MNHNS and CDR2 is SASEGT. The CDR3 consists of 13 residues. For the CDR3, the DNA is TGTGCCAGCAGTGAATCTAGGGCGTACGAGCAGTACTTC. It specifies CASSESRAYEQYF.